This record looks at one T cell receptor (beta chain) sequence and its context. Its antigen is unknown. Amplification of ligated cDNA took four PCR rounds with SP2 and nested alpha and beta constant primers. Reverse transcription of blood and skin TCR RNA was primed at alpha and beta constant regions. TCRdb re-derived calls from the UMI-ligation and nested PCR reads in MiXCR, one entry per CDR3 protein. The sample yields about 37,000 distinct CDR3 sequences, approximately 10% seen once. Trimming cost V 2 bases and J 4 bases, with 8 bases left between them. Germline lookup yields CDR1 ENHRY and CDR2 SYGVKD. CDR3 length equals 13 residues. Treatment here: skin biopsy from PPD injection site in Mantoux-positive individual. TCR cDNA received a 3' ligated oligonucleotide that carried a UMI. Skin biopsies came from PPD injection sites in Mantoux-positive individuals. The data belong to a study of naive and memory T cell subsets.

The study's findings and limits: TCR transcript changes with activation or differentiation may affect this RNA method. More TCRs at tuberculin sites were read as hypersensitivity T cell infiltration.

The origin of this receptor is an adult in good health. The material sequenced was skin, taken from a tuberculin skin test site. V usage is TRBV10-3 and J usage is TRBJ1-1; a possible D gene is TRBD1 (5 bases). The CDR3 protein is CAISEKGRTEAFF. CDR3 bases: TGTGCCATCAGTGAGAAGGGGCGCACTGAAGCTTTCTTT.